A single sample is the source of the 19 T cell receptor beta chains below, sequenced in a study of early T cells in non-severe SARS-CoV-2 infection. TCRdb reprocessed the 5' RACE reads with MiXCR, giving one entry per CDR3 protein. The sample has fewer than 25,000 distinct CDR3 sequences; about 3.7% are singletons. The sample taken for sequencing was whole blood. These receptors all stem from an adult who was a healthcare worker with PCR-confirmed SARS-CoV-2 infection or an uninfected control (not recorded which).

This clonotype was recorded at least ten times. The chain links TRBV30 to TRBJ1-2; possible D gene TRBD1, 5 bases. V dropped 1 base and J dropped 2 bases, with 17 bases sitting between them. This CDR3 has 16 residues. Germline-derived CDR1 and CDR2 are GTSNPN and SVGIG (reference sequence). CDR3 amino acids: CAWSGGPLIANYGYTF. As DNA, the CDR3 is TGTGCCTGGAGTGGGGGACCGCTAATCGCCAACTATGGCTACACCTTC. Variable domain in full (rest from reference TRBV30 and TRBJ1-2): SQTIHQWPATLVQPVGSPLSLECTVEGTSNPNLYWYRQAAGRGLQLLFYSVGIGQISSEVPQNLSASRPQDRQFILSSKKLLLSDSGFYLCAWSGGPLIANYGYTFGSGTRLTVV.

This clonotype appeared many times. This chain uses TRBV29-1 with TRBJ2-3; D may be TRBD2 (5 bases). There are 15 residues in the CDR3. Looked up from germline, CDR1 is SQVTM and CDR2 is ANQGSEA. V was trimmed by 5 bases and J by 0 bases, leaving 15 bases between them. The CDR3: CSVSVSGISTDTQYF. DNA for the CDR3: TGCAGCGTTTCAGTCTCGGGGATTAGCACAGATACGCAGTATTTT.

This clonotype was seen ten or more times. J is TRBJ1-4 and V is TRBV4-1; 8 bases are a match to TRBD1. Per germline, CDR1 MGHRA and CDR2 YSYEKL. J was trimmed by 7 bases and V by 3 bases; bases with no gene match: 13. The CDR3 consists of 17 residues. The CDR3: CASSHILDREVGEKLFF. Here the CDR3 DNA reads TGCGCCAGCAGCCATATCCTGGACAGGGAGGTTGGTGAAAAACTGTTTTTT.

This clonotype is labeled medium-sized. One end of the junction is discordant with germline, which a read error may explain. The chain couples TRBV4-1 to TRBJ2-1; no clear D gene. Germline CDR1 is MGHRA and CDR2 is YSYEKL. This CDR3 has 14 residues. CDR3 loop: CASRQDLAYNEQFF. The CDR3 DNA sequence: TGCGCCAGCAGACAAGATCTGGCCTACAATGAGCAGTTCTTC.

At least ten counts were recorded for this clonotype. The rearrangement links TRBV7-9 to TRBJ2-3, with D possibly matching TRBD1 (6 bases). V dropped 4 bases and J dropped 0 bases, with 14 bases sitting between them. The CDR3 loop spans 16 amino acids. Germline V CDR1 and CDR2: SEHNR, FQNEAQ (reference sequence). Here the CDR3 reads CASSSLGQKSTDTQYF. The CDR3 bases are TGTGCCAGCAGCTCCTTGGGACAAAAAAGCACAGATACGCAGTATTTT.

This clonotype was observed at least ten times. The CDR3 coding sequence is TGTGCCAGCAGCCCAAGGCGGGGGAGTCACAATGAGCAGTTCTTC. Amino acid sequence: CASSPRRGSHNEQFF. V and J are TRBV9 and TRBJ2-1; TRBD2 matches 7 bases. Germline CDR1 reads SGDLS; CDR2 reads YYNGEE. CDR3 length: 15 amino acids. Trimming removed 4 bases from V and 5 bases from J; junction bases left unmatched: 9.

This clonotype was seen at least ten times. V gene TRBV11-1 combines with J gene TRBJ2-1, with D possibly being TRBD2 (6 bases). Trimming shortened V by 7 bases and J by 4 bases, and 11 bases separated the two germline ends. The CDR3 runs 13 residues. Germline loops: CDR1 SGHAT, CDR2 FQDESV (reference sequence). The CDR3 is CASTRDLYNEQFF. CDR3 DNA: TGTGCCAGCACCCGGGACTTGTACAATGAGCAGTTCTTC.

This clonotype was counted at least ten times. V gene TRBV5-1 combines with J gene TRBJ2-1, with D tentatively TRBD1 (5 bases). Germline values: CDR1 SGHRS, CDR2 YFSETQ. The CDR3 sequence is 15 residues long. V was pared by 4 bases and J by 0 bases, with 11 bases between. The CDR3 spells CASSADTLSYNEQFF. Written as DNA, the CDR3 is TGCGCCAGCAGCGCGGACACCCTCTCCTACAATGAGCAGTTCTTC. The variable domain in full, completed from reference TRBV5-1 and TRBJ2-1, reads KAGVTQTPRYLIKTRGQQVTLSCSPISGHRSVSWYQQTPGQGLQFLFEYFSETQRNKGNFPGRFSGRQFSNSRSEMNVSTLELGDSALYLCASSADTLSYNEQFFGPGTRLTVL.

This clonotype is medium-sized by share. The J gene is TRBJ2-7, the V gene TRBV4-1; D assignment may be TRBD1 or TRBD2 (5 bases each). The V and J ends lost 0 bases and 5 bases respectively, with 11 bases between them. The CDR3 is 14 amino acids. Germline CDR1 MGHRA, CDR2 YSYEKL. CDR3 DNA: TGCGCCAGCAGCCAAGAACGGGGCTTGGACGAGCAGTACTTC. Translating gives CASSQERGLDEQYF.

This clonotype was detected ten times or more. The J gene is TRBJ2-5, the V gene TRBV7-3; D gene ambiguous. Trimming shortened V by 3 bases and J by 2 bases, and 10 bases separated the two germline ends. The CDR3 covers 14 residues. Germline values: CDR1 SGHTA, CDR2 FQGTGA. The CDR3 region is CASSLGSLQETQYF. The CDR3 nucleotides read TGTGCCAGCAGCTTGGGCAGCTTACAAGAGACCCAGTACTTC.

This clonotype is medium-sized (0.01 to 0.1%) within its sample. J is TRBJ1-1 and V is TRBV20-1; D not certain. Germline V gene data show CDR1 as DFQATT and CDR2 as SNEGSKA (reference sequence). The CDR3 length is 10 residues. The V end lost 4 bases, the J end lost 7 bases, and 7 bases lay between the germline ends. In DNA, the CDR3 is TGCAGTGCTACTAAAATTGAAGCTTTCTTT. Residues: CSATKIEAFF.

At least ten counts were recorded for this clonotype. The gene calls are TRBV19 and TRBJ1-5; D is ambiguous. In germline, CDR1 is LNHDA, CDR2 SQIVND (reference sequence). The CDR3 totals 15 residues. Trimming left V 5 bases short and J 5 bases short, with 16 bases between. The CDR3 DNA reads as TGTGCCAGTAGTGGGAGTGTAGGGCGTGATCAGCCCCAGCATTTT. Its protein is CASSGSVGRDQPQHF.

This clonotype turned up a few times. The chain has TRBV7-9 and TRBJ2-2; possibly TRBD2 for D (6 bases). The V and J ends lost 4 bases and 0 bases respectively, with 15 bases between them. The CDR3 consists of 17 residues. CDR1 is SEHNR and CDR2 is FQNEAQ in the germline V gene (reference sequence). The CDR3 sequence: CASSSSGEAANTGELFF. The CDR3 DNA reads as TGTGCCAGCAGCTCCTCGGGGGAGGCTGCGAACACCGGGGAGCTGTTTTTT. Full variable domain (missing parts from reference TRBV7-9 and TRBJ2-2): DTGVSQNPRHKITKRGQNVTFRCDPISEHNRLYWYRQTLGQGPEFLTYFQNEAQLEKSRLLSDRFSAERPKGSFSTLEIQRTEQGDSAMYLCASSSSGEAANTGELFFGEGSRLTVL.

This clonotype was seen ten or more times. The V and J genes are TRBV7-8 and TRBJ2-7, with a tentative D call TRBD2 (6 bases). The V and J ends lost 5 bases and 1 base respectively, with 21 bases between them. CDR1 and CDR2 from the germline V gene are SGHVS and FQNEAQ. The length of the CDR3 is 17 residues. The CDR3 sequence: CASSKTRLAGTSYEQYF. CDR3 bases: TGTGCCAGCAGCAAAACCAGGCTCGCGGGGACTTCCTACGAGCAGTACTTC.

The sample holds many counts of this clonotype. The chain links TRBV12-3 or TRBV12-4 to TRBJ2-5; a possible D gene is TRBD2 (7 bases). The V end was cut by 1 base, the J end by 7 bases, with 13 bases between. CDR3 length equals 14 residues. CDR3 residues: CASSLGTRGGTQYF. In nucleotides, the CDR3 is TGTGCCAGCAGTTTAGGGACTAGGGGGGGGACCCAGTACTTC.

This clonotype has at least ten counts. This rearrangement joins TRBV24-1 to TRBJ1-5; D unclear. The CDR3 has 15 residues. V lost 3 bases, J lost 0 bases, and 8 bases lay in between. CDR1 and CDR2 from the germline V gene are KGHDR and SFDVKD. This chain's CDR3 is CATSDATPSNQPQHF. CDR3 sequence (DNA): TGTGCCACCAGTGATGCGACACCTAGCAATCAGCCCCAGCATTTT.

This clonotype has just a few counts. The chain couples TRBV7-2 to TRBJ2-3; no clear D gene. The CDR3 is 13 amino acids. Germline CDR1 is SGHTA and CDR2 is FQGNSA. Trimming took off 5 bases at V and 5 bases at J, with 11 bases between the two ends. The CDR3 sequence is CASSPEQQDTQYF. As DNA, the CDR3 is TGTGCCAGCAGCCCAGAACAGCAAGATACGCAGTATTTT.

The table lists this clonotype with many counts. This CDR3 reads CSVETGYYGYTF. The CDR3, as DNA: TGCAGCGTTGAAACAGGATACTATGGCTACACCTTC. The gene calls are TRBV29-1 and TRBJ1-2; TRBD1 might be the D (5 bases). V was trimmed by 2 bases and J by 3 bases, leaving 7 bases between them. Looked up from germline, CDR1 is SQVTM and CDR2 is ANQGSEA. The CDR3 covers 12 residues.

This clonotype came up many times. The J gene is TRBJ1-6, the V gene TRBV20-1; D gene unclear. Germline loops: CDR1 DFQATT, CDR2 SNEGSKA (reference sequence). The CDR3 runs 11 residues. V lost 6 bases to trimming and J lost 13 bases, with 13 bases between them. CDR3 amino acids: CSAREPPPLHF. The CDR3, as DNA: TGCAGTGCCCGAGAGCCGCCGCCCCTCCACTTT.